The 15 T cell receptor beta chains below were found in one sample sequenced in a study of T cell responses to AZD1222 COVID-19 vaccine. Profiling relied on immunoSEQ multiplex PCR, and the TCRdb table lists in-frame clones only, not all of them. The sample shows 100,000 to 150,000 clones, more than 75% of them seen only once. The sequencing used peripheral blood, collected on day 0 of AZD1222 vaccination. The source is an adult in good health.

The chain uses TRBV7-8 and TRBJ1-5, with 7 bases lining up with TRBD1. Germline lookup yields CDR1 SGHVS and CDR2 FQNEAQ. Trimming at V came to 6 bases and at J to 0 bases, leaving 8 bases not matched to a gene. There are 16 residues in the CDR3. The CDR3 coding sequence is TGTGCCAGCAGGCCCGGGGACAGATATAGCAATCAGCCCCAGCATTTT. Residues: CASRPGDRYSNQPQHF.

V is TRBV7-9 and J is TRBJ1-2, with a possible D match to TRBD1 (6 bases). Trimming stripped 5 bases from V and 6 bases from J, with 19 bases between. Germline CDR1 is SEHNR and CDR2 is FQNEAQ (reference sequence). The CDR3 has 15 amino acids. The DNA for the CDR3 is TGTGCCAGCAGCCCGTCCGGGACACAGGGAAATGGCTACACCTTC. Translated: CASSPSGTQGNGYTF.

This chain links TRBV6-2 or TRBV6-3 with TRBJ2-5; 11 bases align to TRBD2. J lost 7 bases, V lost 6 bases, and 7 bases had no gene match. Looked up from germline, CDR1 is MNHEY and CDR2 is SVGEGT. The CDR3 spans 14 residues. The CDR3: CASSLTSGEGTQYF. DNA of the CDR3: TGTGCCAGCAGCTTGACTAGCGGGGAAGGGACCCAGTACTTC.

A single count supports this clone. The chain uses TRBV6-1 and TRBJ1-5; TRBD1 matches 7 bases. The length of the CDR3 is 16 residues. Unmatched junction bases numbered 9, after V lost 4 bases and J lost 3 bases. Germline V gives CDR1 MNHNS, CDR2 SASEGT. The CDR3 protein is CASSVRDRAINQPQHF. In DNA, the CDR3 is TGTGCCAGCAGTGTCCGAGACAGGGCTATCAATCAGCCCCAGCATTTT.

V gene TRBV21-1 combines with J gene TRBJ1-3. TRBV21-1 is listed as a pseudogene. The CDR3 extends over 15 amino acids. CDR3 amino acids: CARPGPQDSGNTIYF. CDR3 DNA sequence: TGTGCCAGGCCGGGGCCCCAGGACTCTGGAAACACCATATATTTT.

The chain carries TRBV6-5 and TRBJ2-7, with D possibly being TRBD1 or TRBD2 (5 bases each). From germline, CDR1 is MNHEY and CDR2 SVGAGI. The CDR3 contains 12 residues. Trimming took 5 bases from V and 6 from J, leaving 11 bases between them. The CDR3, as DNA: TGTGCCAGCAGTACCCAGGGACCCGAGCAGTACTTC. It specifies CASSTQGPEQYF.

V usage is TRBV2 and J usage is TRBJ2-3; weak D call: TRBD2 (7 bases). The ends were cut back, 5 bases at V and 0 bases at J, with 15 bases in the middle. This CDR3 has 16 amino acids. Germline loops: CDR1 SNHLY, CDR2 FYNNEI. The chain's CDR3 is CASSRYGGASTDTQYF. CDR3 DNA: TGTGCCAGCAGTCGTTATGGGGGGGCCAGCACAGATACGCAGTATTTT.

The chain is built from TRBV6-4 and TRBJ2-2; D call uncertain. V shed 4 bases and J shed 2 bases, with 5 bases lying between them. Germline assignment: CDR1 MRHNA and CDR2 SNTAGT. This CDR3 contains 13 residues. The CDR3 region is CASSGDNTGELFF. The DNA of the CDR3 is TGTGCCAGCAGTGGGGATAACACCGGGGAGCTGTTTTTT.

This clone was seen only a few times. The chain links TRBV2 to TRBJ1-1; tentatively, D is TRBD1 (5 bases). Trimming took 11 bases from V and 0 from J, leaving 13 bases between them. Germline assignment: CDR1 SNHLY and CDR2 FYNNEI. The CDR3 spans 13 residues. This CDR3 reads CAGGAEMNTEAFF. DNA for the CDR3: TGTGCCGGAGGGGCCGAGATGAACACTGAAGCTTTCTTT.

This chain joins TRBV30 and TRBJ1-2, with TRBD1 identical over 7 bases. Germline V gene data show CDR1 as GTSNPN and CDR2 as SVGIG (reference sequence). The CDR3 length is 15 residues. Trimming at V came to 0 bases and at J to 7 bases, leaving 11 bases not matched to a gene. The CDR3 nucleotides are TGTGCCTGGAGTGTACAGGGGTTCACTGGTATTGGCTACACCTTC. It is translated as CAWSVQGFTGIGYTF.

The chain is built from TRBV29-1 and TRBJ1-1; the D gene is possibly TRBD1 (6 bases). CDR1 and CDR2 (germline): SQVTM, ANQGSEA. Trimming stripped 1 base from V and 0 bases from J, with 9 bases between. The CDR3 consists of 14 residues. DNA for the CDR3: TGCAGCGTTGAAGGAACAGGGCTGAACACTGAAGCTTTCTTT. This gives the protein CSVEGTGLNTEAFF.

This clone was detected once. The J gene is TRBJ2-2, the V gene TRBV6-5; 7 bases fit TRBD1. Germline CDR1 is MNHEY and CDR2 is SVGAGI. CDR3 length: 14 amino acids. The V gene end was trimmed by 5 bases and the J gene end by 3 bases; junction bases not matched to a gene: 3. The CDR3 sequence: CASSPQGDTGELFF. CDR3 in DNA: TGTGCCAGCAGTCCCCAGGGGGACACCGGGGAGCTGTTTTTT.

The rearrangement links TRBV10-1 to TRBJ1-4; 8 bases map to TRBD1. The CDR3 is made up of 13 amino acids. Germline V CDR1 and CDR2: WNHNN, SYGVQD (reference sequence). Unmatched junction bases numbered 2, after V lost 6 bases and J lost 5 bases. The CDR3: CASRRDRNEKLFF. The CDR3 coding sequence is TGCGCCAGCAGAAGGGACAGGAATGAAAAACTGTTTTTT.

The CDR3 nucleotides are TGTGCCAGTAAACTTGAGACACCGAATTCACCCCTCCACTTT. Protein sequence: CASKLETPNSPLHF. The genes are TRBV19 and TRBJ1-6, with D unresolved. Trimming shortened V by 7 bases and J by 7 bases, and 14 bases separated the two germline ends. The V gene's germline CDR1 is LNHDA and CDR2 SQIVND (reference sequence). The CDR3 consists of 14 residues.

This chain joins TRBV29-1 and TRBJ2-2, with D possibly matching TRBD1 (6 bases). CDR1 is SQVTM and CDR2 is ANQGSEA in the germline V gene. V gave up 5 bases and J gave up 7 bases, with 14 bases separating them. The CDR3 sequence is 13 residues long. The CDR3 is CSVSGAGGGELFF. As DNA, the CDR3 is TGCAGCGTTTCAGGGGCAGGAGGCGGGGAGCTGTTTTTT.